This T cell receptor (beta chain) was documented in a study of cytomegalovirus exposure and HLA in healthy donors. V was shortened by 6 bases and J by 0 bases, with 15 bases between the two germline ends. Germline CDR1 LNHDA, CDR2 SQIVND (reference sequence). The CDR3 runs to 16 residues. The PCR had 60 Vbeta and 13 Jbeta primers. Assay used: immunoSEQ multiplex PCR; TCRdb lists only in-frame clones, some missing. The sample holds around 120,000 clones, 82% seen once. The specimen was PBMCs. J is TRBJ1-5 and V is TRBV19; D remains unclear. This TCR was recovered from a male donor in good health and CMV-seropositive. Here the CDR3 DNA reads TGTGCCAGTAGCCCCCTCGGTAGTTATAGCAATCAGCCCCAGCATTTT. Its protein product is CASSPLGSYSNQPQHF.